The clone carrying this TCR beta chain was counted only a few times. Its antigen is undetermined. The sequenced template was cDNA made from the entire isolated RNA. Mean read depth for stem cell-like memory T cell samples was 950,000 to 1,100,000 reads. Data came from immunoSEQ multiplex PCR; TCRdb stores just in-frame clones and leaves some out. The sample lists around 50,000 clones; approximately 43% were seen once. There are 18 residues in the CDR3. Germline lookup yields CDR1 SGHTA and CDR2 FQGNSA. V gave up 0 bases and J gave up 3 bases, with 15 bases separating them. The record originates from a study of beta chain features in type 1 diabetes. Findings of the study overall: All four CD4+ subsets of Type 1 diabetes patients contained TCRB CDR3s that were moderately but significantly shorter. PCR may have favored shorter templates equally in patients and controls.

Purity exceeded 95% in all sorted populations. The source material was stem cell memory CD4+ T cells from blood. The sequence derives from a man aged 30 to 39 with type 1 diabetes. The chain is built from TRBV7-2 and TRBJ2-6; TRBD1 is a possible D gene (6 bases). The CDR3 is CASSLARGRGFGANVLTF. The CDR3 DNA follows: TGTGCCAGCAGCTTAGCGAGAGGCAGGGGATTTGGGGCCAACGTCCTGACTTTC.